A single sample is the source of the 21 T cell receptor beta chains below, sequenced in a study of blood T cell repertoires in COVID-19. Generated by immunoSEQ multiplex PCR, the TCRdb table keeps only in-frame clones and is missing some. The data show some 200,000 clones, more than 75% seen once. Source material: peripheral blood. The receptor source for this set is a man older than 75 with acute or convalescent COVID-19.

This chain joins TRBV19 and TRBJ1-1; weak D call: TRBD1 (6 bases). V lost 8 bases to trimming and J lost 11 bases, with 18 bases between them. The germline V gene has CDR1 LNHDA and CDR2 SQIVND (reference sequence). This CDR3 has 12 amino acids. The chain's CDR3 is CASYRAGGTAFF. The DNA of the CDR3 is TGTGCCAGTTACAGGGCTGGGGGCACGGCTTTCTTT.

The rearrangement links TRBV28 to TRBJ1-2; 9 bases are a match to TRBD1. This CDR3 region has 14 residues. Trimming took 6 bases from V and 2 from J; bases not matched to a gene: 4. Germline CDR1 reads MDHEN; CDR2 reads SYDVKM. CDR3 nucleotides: TGTGCCAGCAGCTCGGGACAGGGAAACTATGGCTACACCTTC. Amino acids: CASSSGQGNYGYTF.

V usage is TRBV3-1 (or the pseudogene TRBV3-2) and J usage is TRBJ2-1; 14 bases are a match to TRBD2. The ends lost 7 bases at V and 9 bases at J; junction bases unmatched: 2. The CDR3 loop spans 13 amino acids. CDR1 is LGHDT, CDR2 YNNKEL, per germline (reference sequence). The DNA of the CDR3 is TGTGCCAGCACGGGACTAGCGGGAGCTGAGCAGTTCTTC. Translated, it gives CASTGLAGAEQFF.

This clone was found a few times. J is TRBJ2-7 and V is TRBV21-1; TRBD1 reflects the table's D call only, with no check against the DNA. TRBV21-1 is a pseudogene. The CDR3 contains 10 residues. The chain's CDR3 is CATPGNEQYV. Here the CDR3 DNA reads TGTGCCACTCCAGGTAACGAGCAGTACGTC.

CDR3 residues: CASSQDQAGITYNSPLHF. The CDR3 DNA follows: TGCGCCAGCAGCCAAGATCAAGCAGGGATTACCTATAATTCACCCCTCCACTTT. J is TRBJ1-6 and V is TRBV4-3; weak D call: TRBD1 (5 bases). The V gene lost 0 bases and the J gene lost 2 bases, with 14 bases spanning the gap. Germline V CDR1 and CDR2: LGHNA, YSLEER. The CDR3 has 18 residues.

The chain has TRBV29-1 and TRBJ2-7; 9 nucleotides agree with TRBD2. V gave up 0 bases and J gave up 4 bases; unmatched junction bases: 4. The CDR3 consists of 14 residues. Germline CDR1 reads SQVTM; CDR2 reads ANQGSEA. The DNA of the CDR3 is TGCAGCGTTGAAGAGGTAGCGGGAGTTTACGAGCAGTACTTC. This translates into CSVEEVAGVYEQYF.

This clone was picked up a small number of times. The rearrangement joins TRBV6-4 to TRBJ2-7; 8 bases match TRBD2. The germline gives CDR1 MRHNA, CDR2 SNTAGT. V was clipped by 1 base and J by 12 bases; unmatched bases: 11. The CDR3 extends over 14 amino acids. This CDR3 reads CASSDWASGLGPYF. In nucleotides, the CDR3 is TGTGCCAGCAGTGACTGGGCCTCGGGACTAGGTCCGTACTTC.

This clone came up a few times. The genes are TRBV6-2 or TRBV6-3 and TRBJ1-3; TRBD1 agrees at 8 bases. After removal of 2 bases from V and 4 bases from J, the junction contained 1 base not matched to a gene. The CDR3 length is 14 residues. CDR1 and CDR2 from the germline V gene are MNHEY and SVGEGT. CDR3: CASSYRTGGNTIYF. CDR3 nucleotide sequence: TGTGCCAGCAGTTACCGGACAGGGGGAAACACCATATATTTT.

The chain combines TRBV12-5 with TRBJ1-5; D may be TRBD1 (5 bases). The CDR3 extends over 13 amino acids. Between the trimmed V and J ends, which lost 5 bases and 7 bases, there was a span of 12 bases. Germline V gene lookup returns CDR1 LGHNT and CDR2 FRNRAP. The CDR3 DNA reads TGTGCTAGTGGTATAGAGCCAGGGCAGCCCCAGCATTTT. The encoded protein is CASGIEPGQPQHF.

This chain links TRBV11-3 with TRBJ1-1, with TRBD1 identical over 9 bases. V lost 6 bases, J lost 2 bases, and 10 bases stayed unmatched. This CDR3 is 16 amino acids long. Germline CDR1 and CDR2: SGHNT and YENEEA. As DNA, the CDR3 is TGTGCCAGCAGTTCGCTACCGGGACAGGGAAACACTGAAGCTTTCTTT. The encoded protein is CASSSLPGQGNTEAFF.

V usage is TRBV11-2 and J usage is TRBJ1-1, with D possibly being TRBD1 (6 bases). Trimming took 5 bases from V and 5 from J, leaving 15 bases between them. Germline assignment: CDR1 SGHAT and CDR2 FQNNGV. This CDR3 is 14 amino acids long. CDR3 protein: CASSPQGGKTEAFF. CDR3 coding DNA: TGTGCCAGCAGCCCACAGGGTGGGAAAACTGAAGCTTTCTTT.

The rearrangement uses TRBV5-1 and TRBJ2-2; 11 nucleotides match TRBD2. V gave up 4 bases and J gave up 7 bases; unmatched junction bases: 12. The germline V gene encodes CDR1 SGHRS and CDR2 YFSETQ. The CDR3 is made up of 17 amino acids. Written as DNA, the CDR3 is TGCGCCAGCAGCCCCGGTGGTAGCGGGAGGGCGGTCGGGGAGCTGTTTTTT. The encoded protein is CASSPGGSGRAVGELFF.

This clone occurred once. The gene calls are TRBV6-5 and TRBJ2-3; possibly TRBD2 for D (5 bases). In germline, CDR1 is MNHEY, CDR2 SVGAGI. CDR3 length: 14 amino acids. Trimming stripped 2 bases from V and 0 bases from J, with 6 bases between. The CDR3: CASSYGGSTDTQYF. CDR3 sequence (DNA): TGTGCCAGCAGTTACGGCGGGAGCACAGATACGCAGTATTTT.

The CDR3 reads CASSGTLSSYNEQFF. DNA of the CDR3: TGTGCCAGCAGTGGGACTCTGAGCTCCTACAATGAGCAGTTCTTC. This rearrangement joins TRBV2 to TRBJ2-1, with D possibly TRBD2 on 5 matching bases. Trimming shortened V by 4 bases and J by 0 bases, and 10 bases separated the two germline ends. The CDR3 loop spans 15 amino acids. Germline assignment: CDR1 SNHLY and CDR2 FYNNEI.

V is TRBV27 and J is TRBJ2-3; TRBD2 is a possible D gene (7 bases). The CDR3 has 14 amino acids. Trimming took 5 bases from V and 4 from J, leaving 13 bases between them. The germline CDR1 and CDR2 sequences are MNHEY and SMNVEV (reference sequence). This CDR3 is CASSPGGQSDTQYF. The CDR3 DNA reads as TGTGCCAGCAGTCCCGGGGGGCAATCAGATACGCAGTATTTT.

The CDR3 coding sequence is TGTGCCAGCAAACGGAGCTCTGGGGCCAACGTCCTGACTTTC. This sequence encodes CASKRSSGANVLTF. The chain employs TRBV2 and TRBJ2-6; D ambiguous. The CDR3 consists of 14 residues. Germline CDR1 reads SNHLY; CDR2 reads FYNNEI. Deletions cut 7 bases from V and 0 bases from J, with 7 bases between.

CDR3 coding DNA: TGTGCCAGCAGCTTAGCTCCTAACACTGAAGCTTTCTTT. Translating gives CASSLAPNTEAFF. This sequence joins TRBV7-9 and TRBJ1-1; D remains ambiguous. This CDR3 is 13 amino acids long. Looked up from germline, CDR1 is SEHNR and CDR2 is FQNEAQ (reference sequence). The V gene lost 0 bases and the J gene lost 2 bases, with 4 bases spanning the gap.

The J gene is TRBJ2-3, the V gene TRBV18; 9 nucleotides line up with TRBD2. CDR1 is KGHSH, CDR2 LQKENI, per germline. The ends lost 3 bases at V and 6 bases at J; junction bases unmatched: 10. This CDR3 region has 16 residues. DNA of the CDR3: TGTGCCAGCTCACCCCGAGGTAGCGGGAGTATGGATACGCAGTATTTT. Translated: CASSPRGSGSMDTQYF.

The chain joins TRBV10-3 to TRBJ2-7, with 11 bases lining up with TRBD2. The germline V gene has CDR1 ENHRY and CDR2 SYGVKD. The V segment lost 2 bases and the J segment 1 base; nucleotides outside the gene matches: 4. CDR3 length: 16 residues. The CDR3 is CAISETGTSGSYEQYF. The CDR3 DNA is TGTGCCATCAGTGAGACCGGGACTAGCGGATCCTACGAGCAGTACTTC.

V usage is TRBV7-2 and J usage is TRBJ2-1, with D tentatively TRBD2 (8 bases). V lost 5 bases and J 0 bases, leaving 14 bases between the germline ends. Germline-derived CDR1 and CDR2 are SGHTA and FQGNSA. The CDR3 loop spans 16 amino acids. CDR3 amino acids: CASSLQGTSSYNEQFF. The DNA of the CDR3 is TGTGCCAGCAGCCTACAGGGGACTAGCTCCTACAATGAGCAGTTCTTC. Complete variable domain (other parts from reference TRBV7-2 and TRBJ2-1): GAGVSQSPSNKVTEKGKDVELRCDPISGHTALYWYRQSLGQGLEFLIYFQGNSAPDKSGLPSDRFSAERTGGSVSTLTIQRTQQEDSAVYLCASSLQGTSSYNEQFFGPGTRLTVL.

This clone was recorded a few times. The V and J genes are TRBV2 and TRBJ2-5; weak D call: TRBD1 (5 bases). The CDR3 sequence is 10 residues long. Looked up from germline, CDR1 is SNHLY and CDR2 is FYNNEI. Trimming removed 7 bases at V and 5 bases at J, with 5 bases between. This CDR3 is CASKGETQYF. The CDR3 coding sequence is TGTGCCAGCAAGGGGGAGACCCAGTACTTC.